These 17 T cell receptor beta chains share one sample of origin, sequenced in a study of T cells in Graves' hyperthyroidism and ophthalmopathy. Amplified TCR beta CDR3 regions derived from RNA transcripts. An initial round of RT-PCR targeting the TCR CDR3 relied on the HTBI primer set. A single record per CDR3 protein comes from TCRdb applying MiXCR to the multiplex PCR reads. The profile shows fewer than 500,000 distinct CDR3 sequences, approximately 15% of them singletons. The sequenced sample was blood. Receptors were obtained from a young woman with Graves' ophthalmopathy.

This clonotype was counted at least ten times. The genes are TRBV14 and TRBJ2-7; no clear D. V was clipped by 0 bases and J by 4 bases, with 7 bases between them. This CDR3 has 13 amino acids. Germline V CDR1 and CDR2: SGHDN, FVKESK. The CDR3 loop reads CASSQDPPYEQYF. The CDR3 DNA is TGTGCCAGCAGCCAAGACCCCCCTTACGAGCAGTACTTC.

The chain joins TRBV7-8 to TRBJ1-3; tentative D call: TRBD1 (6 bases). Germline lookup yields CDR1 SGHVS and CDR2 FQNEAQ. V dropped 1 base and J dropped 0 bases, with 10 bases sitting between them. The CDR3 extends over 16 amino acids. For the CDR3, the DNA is TGTGCCAGCAGCTTAGGGGGGGGCCCCTCTGGAAACACCATATATTTT. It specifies CASSLGGGPSGNTIYF.

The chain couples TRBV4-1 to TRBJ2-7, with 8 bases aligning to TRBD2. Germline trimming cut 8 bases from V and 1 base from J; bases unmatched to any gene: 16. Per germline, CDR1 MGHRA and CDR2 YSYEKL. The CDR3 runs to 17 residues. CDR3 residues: CASATRGGGLGSYEQYF. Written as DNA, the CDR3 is TGCGCCAGCGCCACTCGGGGGGGGGGCCTAGGGTCCTACGAGCAGTACTTC.

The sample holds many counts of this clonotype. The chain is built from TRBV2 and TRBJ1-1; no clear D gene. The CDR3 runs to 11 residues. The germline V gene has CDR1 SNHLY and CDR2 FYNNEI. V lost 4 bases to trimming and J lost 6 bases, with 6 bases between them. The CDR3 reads CASSGRAEAFF. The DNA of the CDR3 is TGTGCCAGCAGTGGGAGGGCTGAAGCTTTCTTT.

The CDR3 protein is CASSLEGGRDTQYF. CDR3 nucleotides: TGTGCCAGCAGCTTAGAGGGGGGGAGAGATACGCAGTATTTT. This chain joins TRBV7-9 and TRBJ2-3, with a weak D call TRBD2 (7 bases). V was trimmed by 1 base and J by 5 bases, leaving 10 bases between them. Germline V gene data show CDR1 as SEHNR and CDR2 as FQNEAQ (reference sequence). CDR3 length equals 14 residues.

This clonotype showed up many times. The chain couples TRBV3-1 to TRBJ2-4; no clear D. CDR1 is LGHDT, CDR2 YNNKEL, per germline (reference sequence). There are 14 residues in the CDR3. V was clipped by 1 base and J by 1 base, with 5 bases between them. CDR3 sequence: CASSQVGAKNIQYF. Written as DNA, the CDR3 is TGTGCCAGCAGCCAAGTCGGGGCCAAAAACATTCAGTACTTC.

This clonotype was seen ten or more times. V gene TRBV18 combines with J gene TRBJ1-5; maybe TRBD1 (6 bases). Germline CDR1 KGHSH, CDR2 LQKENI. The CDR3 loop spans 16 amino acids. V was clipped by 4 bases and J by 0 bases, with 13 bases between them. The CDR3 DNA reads TGTGCCAGCTCACTTACCGGACAGAATAGCAATCAGCCCCAGCATTTT. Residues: CASSLTGQNSNQPQHF.

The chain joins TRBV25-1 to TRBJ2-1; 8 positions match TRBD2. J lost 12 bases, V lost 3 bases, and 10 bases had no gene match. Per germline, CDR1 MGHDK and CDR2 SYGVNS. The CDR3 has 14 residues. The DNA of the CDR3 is TGTGCCAGCAGTGATAGCCACGGGGGGGCGACGCAGTTCTTC. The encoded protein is CASSDSHGGATQFF.

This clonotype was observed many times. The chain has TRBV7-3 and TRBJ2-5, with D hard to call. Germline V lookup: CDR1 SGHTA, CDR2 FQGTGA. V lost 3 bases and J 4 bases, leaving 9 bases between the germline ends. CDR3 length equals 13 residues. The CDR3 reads CASSFGVGETQYF. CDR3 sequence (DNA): TGTGCCAGCAGCTTTGGGGTTGGAGAGACCCAGTACTTC.

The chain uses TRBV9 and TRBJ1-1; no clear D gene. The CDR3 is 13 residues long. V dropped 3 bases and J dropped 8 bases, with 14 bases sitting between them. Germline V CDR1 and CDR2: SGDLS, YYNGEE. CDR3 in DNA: TGTGCCAGCAGCGCAACGTATTTGGGGGAAGCTTTCTTT. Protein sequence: CASSATYLGEAFF.

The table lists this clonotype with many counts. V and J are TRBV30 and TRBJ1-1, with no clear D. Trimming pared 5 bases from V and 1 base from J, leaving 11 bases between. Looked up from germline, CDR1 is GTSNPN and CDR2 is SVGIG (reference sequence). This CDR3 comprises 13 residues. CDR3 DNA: TGTGCCTGGGGGCGTACAGAGAACACTGAAGCTTTCTTT. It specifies CAWGRTENTEAFF.

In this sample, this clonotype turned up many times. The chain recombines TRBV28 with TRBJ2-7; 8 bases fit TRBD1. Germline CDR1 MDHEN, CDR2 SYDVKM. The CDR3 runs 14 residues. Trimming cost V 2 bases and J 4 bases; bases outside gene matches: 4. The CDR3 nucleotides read TGTGCCAGCAGTTTACGGGACAGGTTATACGAGCAGTACTTC. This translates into CASSLRDRLYEQYF.

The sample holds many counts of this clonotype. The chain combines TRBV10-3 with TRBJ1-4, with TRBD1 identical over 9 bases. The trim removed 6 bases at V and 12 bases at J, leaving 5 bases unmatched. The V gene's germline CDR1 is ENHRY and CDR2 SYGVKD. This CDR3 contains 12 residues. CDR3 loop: CAISDGTGQLFF. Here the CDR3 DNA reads TGTGCCATCAGCGACGGGACAGGGCAACTGTTTTTT.

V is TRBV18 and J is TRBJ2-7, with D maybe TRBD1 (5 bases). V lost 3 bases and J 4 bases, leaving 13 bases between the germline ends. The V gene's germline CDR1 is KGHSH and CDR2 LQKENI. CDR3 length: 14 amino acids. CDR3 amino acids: CASSPPWTKYEQYF. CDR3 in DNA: TGTGCCAGCTCACCCCCCTGGACAAAATACGAGCAGTACTTC. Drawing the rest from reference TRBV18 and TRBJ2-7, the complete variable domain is NAGVMQNPRHLVRRRGQEARLRCSPMKGHSHVYWYRQLPEEGLKFMVYLQKENIIDESGMPKERFSAEFPKEGPSILRIQQVVRGDSAAYFCASSPPWTKYEQYFGPGTRLTVT.

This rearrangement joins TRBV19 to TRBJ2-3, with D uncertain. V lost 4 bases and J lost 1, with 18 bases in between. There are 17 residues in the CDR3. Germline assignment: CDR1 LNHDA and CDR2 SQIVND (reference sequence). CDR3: CASSTLGRFSGTDTQYF. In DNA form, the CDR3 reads TGTGCCAGTAGTACTCTTGGCAGATTTTCAGGCACAGATACGCAGTATTTT.

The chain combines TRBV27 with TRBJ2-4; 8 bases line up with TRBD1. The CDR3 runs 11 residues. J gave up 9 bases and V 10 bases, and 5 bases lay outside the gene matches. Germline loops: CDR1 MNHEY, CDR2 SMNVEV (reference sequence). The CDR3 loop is CATSTGGIQYF. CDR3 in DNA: TGTGCCACCAGCACAGGGGGCATTCAGTACTTC.

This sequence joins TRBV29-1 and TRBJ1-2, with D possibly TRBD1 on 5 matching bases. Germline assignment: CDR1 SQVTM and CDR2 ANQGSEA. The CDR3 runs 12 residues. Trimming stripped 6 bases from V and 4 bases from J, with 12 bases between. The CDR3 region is CSVVDIGYGYTF. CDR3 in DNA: TGCAGCGTCGTGGACATTGGCTATGGCTACACCTTC.